The clone carrying this T cell receptor beta chain was detected a few times. Using its own MiXCR run on the reads, TCRdb lists one record per CDR3 protein. The sample yields a few hundred thousand distinct CDR3 sequences, roughly 15% seen once. The sample originates from a study of T cell repertoires in cytomegalovirus infection. Trimming removed 2 bases at V and 1 base at J, with 14 bases between. The CDR3 consists of 15 residues. Germline CDR1 and CDR2: SQVTM and ANQGSEA. This TCR was recovered from a human donor in good health (CMV status not recorded). Some clones in this sample may be carry-over from other donors' samples. V usage is TRBV29-1 and J usage is TRBJ1-1; no reliable D call. The sequencing sample was made of PBMCs. CDR3 nucleotides: TGCAGCGTTGAACAAAGGCGCCCCCCGAACACTGAAGCTTTCTTT. Amino acids: CSVEQRRPPNTEAFF. Together with reference TRBV29-1 and TRBJ1-1, the CDR3 gives the full variable domain: SAVISQKPSRDICQRGTSLTIQCQVDSQVTMMFWYRQQPGQSLTLIATANQGSEATYESGFVIDKFPISRPNLTFSTLTVSNMSPEDSSIYLCSVEQRRPPNTEAFFGQGTRLTVV.